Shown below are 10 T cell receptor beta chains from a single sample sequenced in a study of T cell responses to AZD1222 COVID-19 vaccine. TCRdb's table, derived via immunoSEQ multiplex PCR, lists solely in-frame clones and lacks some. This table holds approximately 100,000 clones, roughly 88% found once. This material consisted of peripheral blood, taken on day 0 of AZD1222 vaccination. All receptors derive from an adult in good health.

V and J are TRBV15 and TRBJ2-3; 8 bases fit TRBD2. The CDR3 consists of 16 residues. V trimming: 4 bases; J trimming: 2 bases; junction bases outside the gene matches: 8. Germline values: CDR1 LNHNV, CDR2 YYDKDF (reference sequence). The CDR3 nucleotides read TGTGCCACCAGCAACAGACTAGCGATGAACACAGATACGCAGTATTTT. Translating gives CATSNRLAMNTDTQYF.

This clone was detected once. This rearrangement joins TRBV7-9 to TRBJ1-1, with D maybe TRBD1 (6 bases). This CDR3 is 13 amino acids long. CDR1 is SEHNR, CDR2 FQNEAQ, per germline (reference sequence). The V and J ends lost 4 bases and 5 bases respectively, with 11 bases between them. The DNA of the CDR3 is TGTGCCAGCAGCTCAGGGGTGCGGACTGAAGCTTTCTTT. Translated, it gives CASSSGVRTEAFF.

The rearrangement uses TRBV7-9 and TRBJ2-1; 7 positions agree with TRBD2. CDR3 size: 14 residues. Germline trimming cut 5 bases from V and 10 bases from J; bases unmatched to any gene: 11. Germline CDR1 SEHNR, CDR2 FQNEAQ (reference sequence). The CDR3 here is CASSPWDREEEQFF. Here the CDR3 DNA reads TGTGCCAGCAGCCCATGGGACCGGGAGGAGGAGCAGTTCTTC.

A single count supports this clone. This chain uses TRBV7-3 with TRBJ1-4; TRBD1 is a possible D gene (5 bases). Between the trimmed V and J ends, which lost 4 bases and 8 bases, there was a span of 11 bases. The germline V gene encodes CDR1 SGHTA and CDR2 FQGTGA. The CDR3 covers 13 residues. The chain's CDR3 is CASSWGPGEKLFF. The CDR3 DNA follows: TGTGCCAGCAGCTGGGGACCGGGCGAAAAACTGTTTTTT.

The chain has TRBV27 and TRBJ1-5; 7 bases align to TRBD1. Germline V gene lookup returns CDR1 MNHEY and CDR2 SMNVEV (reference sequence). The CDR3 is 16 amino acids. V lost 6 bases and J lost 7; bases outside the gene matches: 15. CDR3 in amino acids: CASRDRQGGQWQPQHF. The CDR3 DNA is TGTGCCAGCAGAGACCGACAGGGAGGGCAGTGGCAGCCCCAGCATTTT.

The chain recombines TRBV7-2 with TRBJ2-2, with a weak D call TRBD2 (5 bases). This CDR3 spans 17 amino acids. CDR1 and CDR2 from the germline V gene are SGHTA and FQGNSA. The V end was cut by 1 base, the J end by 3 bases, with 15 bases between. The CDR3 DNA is TGTGCCAGCAGCTTAGGGGTGGGCCTAGCTCACACCGGGGAGCTGTTTTTT. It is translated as CASSLGVGLAHTGELFF.

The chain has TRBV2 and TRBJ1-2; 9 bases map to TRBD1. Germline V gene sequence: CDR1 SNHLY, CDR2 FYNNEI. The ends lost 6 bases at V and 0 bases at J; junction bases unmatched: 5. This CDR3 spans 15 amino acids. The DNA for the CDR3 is TGTGCCAGCAGGGAGGGACAGGGAGCTAACTATGGCTACACCTTC. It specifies CASREGQGANYGYTF.

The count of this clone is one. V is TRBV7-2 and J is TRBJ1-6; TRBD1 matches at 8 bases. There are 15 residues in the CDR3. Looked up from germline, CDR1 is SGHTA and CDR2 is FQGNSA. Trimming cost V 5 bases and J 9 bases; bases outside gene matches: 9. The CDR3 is CASSLLRTGSSPLHF. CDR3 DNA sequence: TGTGCCAGCAGCCTACTCCGGACAGGGAGTTCACCCCTCCACTTT.

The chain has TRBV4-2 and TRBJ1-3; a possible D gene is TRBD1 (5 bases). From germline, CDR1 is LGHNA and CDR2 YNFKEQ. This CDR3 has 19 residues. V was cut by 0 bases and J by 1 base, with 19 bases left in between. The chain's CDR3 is CASSQDPLFGGRSGNTIYF. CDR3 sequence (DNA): TGTGCCAGCAGCCAAGATCCCCTCTTTGGGGGAAGGTCTGGAAACACCATATATTTT.

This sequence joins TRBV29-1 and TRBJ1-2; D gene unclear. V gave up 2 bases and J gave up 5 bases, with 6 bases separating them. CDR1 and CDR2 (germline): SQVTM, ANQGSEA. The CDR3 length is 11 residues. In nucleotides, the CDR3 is TGCAGCGTTGAACAGCTTTATGGCTACACCTTC. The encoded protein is CSVEQLYGYTF. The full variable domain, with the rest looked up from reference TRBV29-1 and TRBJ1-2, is SAVISQKPSRDICQRGTSLTIQCQVDSQVTMMFWYRQQPGQSLTLIATANQGSEATYESGFVIDKFPISRPNLTFSTLTVSNMSPEDSSIYLCSVEQLYGYTFGSGTRLTVV.